This passage covers 9 T cell receptor beta chains from one sample sequenced in a study of blood T cells in healthy people across ages. Next came a second PCR, run for about 7 to 11 cycles, which used a sample-barcoded 5' primer along with a J-beta primer mix. TCRdb recomputed calls from the 5' RACE reads with MiXCR, one row per CDR3 protein. The table lists under 800,000 distinct CDR3 sequences, more than 20% of them singletons. The sequencing sample was made of blood. These receptors were obtained from a man in his sixties or seventies in good health.

The chain's CDR3 is CASSFASGRAREQYF. The CDR3 DNA sequence: TGTGCCAGCAGCTTCGCTAGCGGGAGGGCCAGAGAGCAGTACTTC. This chain uses TRBV7-9 with TRBJ2-7; 12 bases are a match to TRBD2. The V gene's germline CDR1 is SEHNR and CDR2 FQNEAQ (reference sequence). V shed 3 bases, J shed 7 bases, and the junction held 7 bases outside the gene matches. CDR3 length: 15 amino acids.

The chain links TRBV15 to TRBJ2-2, with D perhaps matching TRBD1 or TRBD2 (5 bases each). Germline CDR1 LNHNV, CDR2 YYDKDF (reference sequence). V lost 1 base and J lost 4, with 10 bases in between. The length of the CDR3 is 15 residues. The CDR3 sequence is CATSRGGDGTGELFF. DNA of the CDR3: TGTGCCACCAGCAGAGGAGGGGACGGCACCGGGGAGCTGTTTTTT.

The table lists this clonotype with a few counts. This chain connects TRBV14 to TRBJ2-1, with TRBD2 identical over 9 bases. Trimming at V came to 4 bases and at J to 0 bases, leaving 10 bases not matched to a gene. Germline CDR1 and CDR2: SGHDN and FVKESK. The CDR3 spans 18 residues. The CDR3 spells CASSPPSLSGSSYNEQFF. The CDR3 coding sequence is TGTGCCAGCAGCCCTCCCTCACTTAGCGGGAGCTCCTACAATGAGCAGTTCTTC.

J is TRBJ2-5 and V is TRBV6-5; the match to TRBD1 covers 9 bases. CDR1 is MNHEY, CDR2 SVGAGI, per germline. Germline trimming cut 7 bases from V and 4 bases from J; bases unmatched to any gene: 7. The CDR3 length is 14 residues. As DNA, the CDR3 is TGTGCCAGCACCAAGAGGGGACAGGGAGAGACCCAGTACTTC. Amino acids: CASTKRGQGETQYF.

V and J are TRBV7-2 and TRBJ2-5, with TRBD1 as a possible D gene (5 bases). The CDR3 has 15 residues. V was cut by 1 base and J by 2 bases, with 11 bases left in between. CDR1 and CDR2 from the germline V gene are SGHTA and FQGNSA. The CDR3 coding sequence is TGTGCCAGCAGCTTAGATGGCAGGGTGCAAGAGACCCAGTACTTC. Translated: CASSLDGRVQETQYF.

V and J are TRBV27 and TRBJ2-1; 7 bases line up with TRBD1. The CDR3 runs 16 residues. In germline, CDR1 is MNHEY, CDR2 SMNVEV (reference sequence). The junction had 9 bases not matched to a gene; V was cut back by 7 bases and J by 0 bases. The CDR3 DNA is TGTGCCAGCACCCTAAGGGGGCGAAGCTCCTACAATGAGCAGTTCTTC. Translation: CASTLRGRSSYNEQFF.

The V and J genes are TRBV20-1 and TRBJ1-1, with unresolved D. The V and J ends lost 1 base and 0 bases respectively, with 12 bases between them. CDR1 is DFQATT and CDR2 is SNEGSKA in the germline V gene (reference sequence). The CDR3 is 15 residues long. The CDR3 spells CSARGSRALNTEAFF. The CDR3 DNA sequence: TGCAGTGCTAGAGGTTCACGTGCCCTGAACACTGAAGCTTTCTTT.

The chain carries TRBV10-3 and TRBJ2-3, with TRBD2 identical over 12 bases. The CDR3 is made up of 15 amino acids. Trimming took 4 bases from V and 6 from J; bases not matched to a gene: 5. Germline loops: CDR1 ENHRY, CDR2 SYGVKD. CDR3 amino acids: CAISGTSGIGDTQYF. The CDR3 nucleotides read TGTGCCATCAGTGGGACTAGCGGGATTGGGGATACGCAGTATTTT.

This clonotype has just a few counts. J is TRBJ2-1 and V is TRBV7-2; a weak D match, TRBD2 (5 bases). Trimming took 5 bases from V and 0 from J, leaving 11 bases between them. Looked up from germline, CDR1 is SGHTA and CDR2 is FQGNSA. This CDR3 is built from 15 residues. CDR3 in amino acids: CASSPSYSSYNEQFF. DNA for the CDR3: TGTGCCAGCAGCCCTAGCTATAGCTCCTACAATGAGCAGTTCTTC.